The 20 T cell receptor beta chains presented below share a single source sample, sequenced in a study of cytomegalovirus exposure and HLA in healthy donors (dated by TCRdb to the late 2010s). Library preparation employed the immunoSEQ multiplex PCR assay. For the multiplex PCR, a mixture combining 60 forward primers for TCR Vbeta segments and 13 reverse primers for TCR Jbeta segments was used. The table comes from immuneACCESS by way of TCRdb, which keeps in-frame sequences with V and J called. Part of the clones is missing from these tables; in studies checked, under half for an unresolved V gene and the rest for unknown reasons. This sample is represented by around 100,000 clones; roughly 70% of them were singletons. Clones ranked in the top ten supply around 9.3% of the sample. The source material was PBMCs. Every receptor here comes from a man in his fifties or sixties in good health and CMV-seronegative.

The CDR3 loop reads CASSPSVKETQYF. Written as DNA, the CDR3 is TGTGCCAGCTCACCATCAGTCAAAGAGACCCAGTACTTC. V and J are TRBV18 and TRBJ2-5; D is uncertain. The V end lost 2 bases, the J end lost 3 bases, and 7 bases lay between the germline ends. The CDR3 contains 13 residues. Germline values: CDR1 KGHSH, CDR2 LQKENI.

The chain is built from TRBV6-5 and TRBJ2-3, with a tentative D call TRBD1 (7 bases). CDR3 size: 16 residues. Trimming removed 4 bases at V and 4 bases at J, with 18 bases between. Germline CDR1 MNHEY, CDR2 SVGAGI. The CDR3 loop is CASSLEGAWTADTQYF. For the CDR3, the DNA is TGTGCCAGCAGTTTGGAGGGGGCGTGGACCGCAGATACGCAGTATTTT.

The chain couples TRBV5-8 to TRBJ2-2; tentatively, D is TRBD1 (6 bases). The germline CDR1 and CDR2 sequences are SGHTS and YDEGEE. The CDR3 is made up of 15 amino acids. Trimming pared 7 bases from V and 6 bases from J, leaving 19 bases between. The CDR3 reads CASGTSPSGAGELFF. CDR3 DNA: TGTGCCAGCGGAACTTCCCCCTCAGGGGCCGGGGAGCTGTTTTTT.

The chain couples TRBV15 to TRBJ2-7, with D unclear. The V end was cut by 0 bases, the J end by 2 bases, with 8 bases between. Germline CDR1 is LNHNV and CDR2 is YYDKDF (reference sequence). CDR3 length: 14 residues. In nucleotides, the CDR3 is TGTGCCACCAGCAGAGATTACGGTCCCTACGAGCAGTACTTC. Translated, it gives CATSRDYGPYEQYF.

In its sample, this clone was seen once. The V gene is TRBV4-3, the J gene TRBJ2-5; D is perhaps TRBD1 (6 bases). This CDR3 region has 18 residues. Trimming cost V 1 base and J 3 bases, with 21 bases left between them. Germline CDR1 reads LGHNA; CDR2 reads YSLEER. CDR3 region: CASSQVGAVWGAEETQYF. CDR3 in DNA: TGCGCCAGCAGCCAAGTGGGGGCCGTCTGGGGAGCGGAAGAGACCCAGTACTTC.

The genes are TRBV7-2 and TRBJ1-5; D might be TRBD1 (5 bases). Germline lookup yields CDR1 SGHTA and CDR2 FQGNSA. This CDR3 region has 13 residues. V was trimmed by 5 bases and J by 5 bases, leaving 10 bases between them. In DNA form, the CDR3 reads TGTGCCAGCAGCGTCGTCAGGGATCAGCCCCAGCATTTT. Residues: CASSVVRDQPQHF. Complete variable domain (other parts from reference TRBV7-2 and TRBJ1-5): GAGVSQSPSNKVTEKGKDVELRCDPISGHTALYWYRQSLGQGLEFLIYFQGNSAPDKSGLPSDRFSAERTGGSVSTLTIQRTQQEDSAVYLCASSVVRDQPQHFGDGTRLSIL.

The chain is built from TRBV6-4 and TRBJ2-2; D remains unclear. Germline CDR1 MRHNA, CDR2 SNTAGT. CDR3 length: 16 amino acids. V lost 0 bases, J lost 4 bases, and 12 bases lay in between. The CDR3 DNA is TGTGCCAGCAGTGACTCTTATCGGAGTAGCACCGGGGAGCTGTTTTTT. This codes for CASSDSYRSSTGELFF.

The gene calls are TRBV28 and TRBJ2-5, with 7 bases aligning to TRBD1. The CDR3 is made up of 17 amino acids. Germline CDR1 MDHEN, CDR2 SYDVKM. The V gene end was trimmed by 2 bases and the J gene end by 4 bases; junction bases not matched to a gene: 13. The CDR3: CASSLGNRGVAGETQYF. CDR3 bases: TGTGCCAGCAGTTTAGGTAACAGGGGAGTGGCAGGAGAGACCCAGTACTTC.

The genes are TRBV2 and TRBJ2-1, with a weak D call TRBD1 (6 bases). This CDR3 is built from 15 residues. Trimming removed 6 bases at V and 6 bases at J, with 18 bases between. Germline V gives CDR1 SNHLY, CDR2 FYNNEI. In DNA, the CDR3 is TGTGCCAGCAGCCGGACAGAGTACCTTCTCAATGAGCAGTTCTTC. It encodes CASSRTEYLLNEQFF.

The V gene is TRBV6-5, the J gene TRBJ1-6; 9 nucleotides match TRBD1. This CDR3 contains 16 residues. Trimming took 0 bases from V and 5 from J; bases not matched to a gene: 2. Germline CDR1 MNHEY, CDR2 SVGAGI. The CDR3 here is CASSYSRQGDNSPLHF. CDR3 bases: TGTGCCAGCAGTTACTCCCGACAGGGGGATAATTCACCCCTCCACTTT.

The chain is built from TRBV5-4 and TRBJ2-1; the match to TRBD2 covers 8 bases. Per the germline V gene, CDR1 is SGHNT and CDR2 is YYREEE (reference sequence). After removal of 0 bases from V and 10 bases from J, the junction contained 6 bases not matched to a gene. The CDR3 runs 14 residues. CDR3 sequence: CASSLGRGGLEQFF. The CDR3 DNA reads TGTGCCAGCAGCTTGGGTCGGGGGGGTCTCGAGCAGTTCTTC.

The rearrangement joins TRBV7-8 to TRBJ2-3, with 8 bases lining up with TRBD2. In germline, CDR1 is SGHVS, CDR2 FQNEAQ. The length of the CDR3 is 17 residues. V gave up 6 bases and J gave up 1 base; unmatched junction bases: 12. In DNA form, the CDR3 reads TGTGCCAGCAGTTACGTATTAGCGGGGCCCCGCACAGATACGCAGTATTTT. As protein: CASSYVLAGPRTDTQYF.

This sequence joins TRBV18 and TRBJ2-2; D uncertain. Trimming pared 4 bases from V and 0 bases from J, leaving 9 bases between. The CDR3 runs to 15 residues. In germline, CDR1 is KGHSH, CDR2 LQKENI. DNA of the CDR3: TGTGCCAGCTCACTAAACAAAGCGAACACCGGGGAGCTGTTTTTT. Its protein is CASSLNKANTGELFF.

The chain couples TRBV11-3 to TRBJ1-5; D is possibly TRBD1 (5 bases). This CDR3 spans 15 amino acids. Germline assignment: CDR1 SGHNT and CDR2 YENEEA. The ends were cut back, 1 base at V and 8 bases at J, with 15 bases in the middle. In DNA form, the CDR3 reads TGTGCCAGCAGCTTAGTTTGGGGGAGGTTTAAGCCCCAGCATTTT. Translating gives CASSLVWGRFKPQHF. The full variable domain, rest sourced from reference TRBV11-3 and TRBJ1-5, is EAGVVQSPRYKIIEKKQPVAFWCNPISGHNTLYWYLQNLGQGPELLIRYENEEAVDDSQLPKDRFSAERLKGVDSTLKIQPAELGDSAVYLCASSLVWGRFKPQHFGDGTRLSIL.

With respect to this clone: The junction shows a germline mismatch at one end, possibly a read error. This sequence joins TRBV5-1 and TRBJ2-3; 10 bases map to TRBD1. Germline-derived CDR1 and CDR2 are SGHRS and YFSETQ. The CDR3 contains 14 residues. The CDR3 loop reads CASGFGQGGDTQYF. The CDR3 coding sequence is TGCGCCAGCGGCTTCGGACAGGGGGGAGATACGCAGTATTTT.

The gene calls are TRBV5-5 and TRBJ1-4; D is possibly TRBD1 (5 bases). Germline CDR1 SGHKS, CDR2 YYEKEE (reference sequence). V gave up 0 bases and J gave up 8 bases, with 14 bases separating them. The CDR3 is 15 residues long. This chain's CDR3 is CASSLGAGLDEKLFF. The CDR3 DNA reads as TGTGCCAGCAGCTTGGGGGCAGGGCTTGACGAAAAACTGTTTTTT.

The chain recombines TRBV5-1 with TRBJ2-2; D gene ambiguous. Germline V gene data show CDR1 as SGHRS and CDR2 as YFSETQ. This CDR3 is 16 amino acids long. Trimming removed 0 bases from V and 5 bases from J, with 14 bases in between. DNA for the CDR3: TGCGCCAGCAGCTTGGGCCGAATTTCCCAGACCGGGGAGCTGTTTTTT. Its protein is CASSLGRISQTGELFF.

This clone has only a few counts. The chain combines TRBV29-1 with TRBJ2-5; D may be TRBD1 (6 bases). This CDR3 has 13 residues. Trimming removed 5 bases at V and 5 bases at J, with 15 bases between. Germline V CDR1 and CDR2: SQVTM, ANQGSEA. CDR3 sequence reads: CSVSTGLGETQYF. In nucleotides, the CDR3 is TGCAGCGTTTCTACAGGGCTTGGGGAGACCCAGTACTTC.

The chain couples TRBV19 to TRBJ1-4; 8 nucleotides line up with TRBD1. Per germline, CDR1 LNHDA and CDR2 SQIVND (reference sequence). This CDR3 comprises 16 residues. V shed 4 bases and J 4 bases; nucleotides not matched to a gene: 8. The CDR3 loop reads CASSSGTGSYNEKLFF. CDR3 in DNA: TGTGCCAGTAGTAGCGGGACAGGTTCTTATAATGAAAAACTGTTTTTT. The full variable domain, rest sourced from reference TRBV19 and TRBJ1-4, is DGGITQSPKYLFRKEGQNVTLSCEQNLNHDAMYWYRQDPGQGLRLIYYSQIVNDFQKGDIAEGYSVSREKKESFPLTVTSAQKNPTAFYLCASSSGTGSYNEKLFFGSGTQLSVL.

The V call is TRBV6-5, the J call TRBJ1-6; D perhaps matches TRBD1 (5 bases). Looked up from germline, CDR1 is MNHEY and CDR2 is SVGAGI. The CDR3 covers 15 residues. The V and J ends lost 0 bases and 8 bases respectively, with 11 bases between them. CDR3 nucleotides: TGTGCCAGCAGTTACTCGAGACGGGGGGATTCACCCCTCCACTTT. As protein: CASSYSRRGDSPLHF.